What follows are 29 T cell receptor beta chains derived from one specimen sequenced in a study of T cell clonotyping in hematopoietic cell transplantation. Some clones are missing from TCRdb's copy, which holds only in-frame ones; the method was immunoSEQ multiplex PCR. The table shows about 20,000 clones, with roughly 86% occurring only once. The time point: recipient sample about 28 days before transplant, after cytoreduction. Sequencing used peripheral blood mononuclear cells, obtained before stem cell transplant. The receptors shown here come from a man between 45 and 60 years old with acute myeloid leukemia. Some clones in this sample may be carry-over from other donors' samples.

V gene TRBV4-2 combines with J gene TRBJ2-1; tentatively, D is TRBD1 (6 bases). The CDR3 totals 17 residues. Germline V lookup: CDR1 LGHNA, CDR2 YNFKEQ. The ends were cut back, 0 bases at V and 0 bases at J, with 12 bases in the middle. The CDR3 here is CASSQDFRGYSYNEQFF. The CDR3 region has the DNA TGTGCCAGCAGCCAAGATTTTAGGGGGTACTCCTACAATGAGCAGTTCTTC.

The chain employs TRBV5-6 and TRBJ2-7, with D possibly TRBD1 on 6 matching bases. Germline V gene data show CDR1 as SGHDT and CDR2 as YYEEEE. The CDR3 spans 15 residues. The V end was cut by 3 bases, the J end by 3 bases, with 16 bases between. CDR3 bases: TGTGCCAGCAGCTCGATAGGGGGAAGCTTCTACGAGCAGTACTTC. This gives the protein CASSSIGGSFYEQYF. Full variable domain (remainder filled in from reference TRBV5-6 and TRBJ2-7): DAGVTQSPTHLIKTRGQQVTLRCSPKSGHDTVSWYQQALGQGPQFIFQYYEEEERQRGNFPDRFSGHQFPNYSSELNVNALLLGDSALYLCASSSIGGSFYEQYFGPGTRLTVT.

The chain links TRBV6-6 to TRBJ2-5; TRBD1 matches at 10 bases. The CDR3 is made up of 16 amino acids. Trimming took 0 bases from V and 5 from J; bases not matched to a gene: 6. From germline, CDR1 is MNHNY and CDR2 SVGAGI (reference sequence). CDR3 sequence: CASSYSMRGQGETQYF. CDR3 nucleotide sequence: TGTGCCAGCAGTTACTCGATGAGGGGACAGGGGGAGACCCAGTACTTC.

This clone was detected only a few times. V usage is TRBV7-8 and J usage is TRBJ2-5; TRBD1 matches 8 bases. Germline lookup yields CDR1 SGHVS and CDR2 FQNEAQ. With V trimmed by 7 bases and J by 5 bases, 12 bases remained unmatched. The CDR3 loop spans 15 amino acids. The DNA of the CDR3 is TGTGCCAGCACCCTCAGGACAGGGTCTATGGAGACCCAGTACTTC. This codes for CASTLRTGSMETQYF.

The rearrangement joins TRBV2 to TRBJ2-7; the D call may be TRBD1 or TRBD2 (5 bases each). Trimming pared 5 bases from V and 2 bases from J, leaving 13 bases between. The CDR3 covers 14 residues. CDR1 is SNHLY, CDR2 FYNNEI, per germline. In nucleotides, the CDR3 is TGTGCCAGCAGTCCCGGGACGGCGACCTACGAGCAGTACTTC. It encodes CASSPGTATYEQYF.

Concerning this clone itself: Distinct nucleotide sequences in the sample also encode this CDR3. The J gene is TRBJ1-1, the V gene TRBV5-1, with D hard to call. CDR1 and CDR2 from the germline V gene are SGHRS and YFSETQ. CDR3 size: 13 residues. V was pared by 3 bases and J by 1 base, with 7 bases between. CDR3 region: CASSSDGNTEAFF. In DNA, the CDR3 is TGCGCCAGCAGCTCGGACGGGAACACTGAAGCTTTCTTT.

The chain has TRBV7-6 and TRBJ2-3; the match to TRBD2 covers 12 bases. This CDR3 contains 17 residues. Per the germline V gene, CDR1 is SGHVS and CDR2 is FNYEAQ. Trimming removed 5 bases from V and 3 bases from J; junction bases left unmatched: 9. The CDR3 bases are TGTGCCAGCAGCCCCACGGGAGGACTAGCGGGAACAGATACGCAGTATTTT. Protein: CASSPTGGLAGTDTQYF.

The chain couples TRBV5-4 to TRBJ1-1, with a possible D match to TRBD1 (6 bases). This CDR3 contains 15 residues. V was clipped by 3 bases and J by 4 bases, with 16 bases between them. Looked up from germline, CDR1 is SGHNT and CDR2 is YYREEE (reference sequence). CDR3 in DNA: TGTGCCAGCAGCTCCTTCCATAACAGGGCCACTGAAGCTTTCTTT. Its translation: CASSSFHNRATEAFF.

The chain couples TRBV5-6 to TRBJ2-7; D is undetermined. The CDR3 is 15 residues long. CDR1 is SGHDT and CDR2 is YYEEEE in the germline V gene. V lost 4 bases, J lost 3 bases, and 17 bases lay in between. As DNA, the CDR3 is TGTGCCAGCAGCCTACCCGATGCTTGGGGCTACGAGCAGTACTTC. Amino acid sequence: CASSLPDAWGYEQYF. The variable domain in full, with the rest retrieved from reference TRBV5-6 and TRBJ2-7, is DAGVTQSPTHLIKTRGQQVTLRCSPKSGHDTVSWYQQALGQGPQFIFQYYEEEERQRGNFPDRFSGHQFPNYSSELNVNALLLGDSALYLCASSLPDAWGYEQYFGPGTRLTVT.

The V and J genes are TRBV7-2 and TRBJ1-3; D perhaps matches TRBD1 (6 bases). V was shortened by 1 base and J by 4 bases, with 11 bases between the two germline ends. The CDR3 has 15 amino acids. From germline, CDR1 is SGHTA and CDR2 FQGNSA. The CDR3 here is CASSLGGGPGNTIYF. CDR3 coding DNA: TGTGCCAGCAGCTTAGGAGGGGGTCCAGGAAACACCATATATTTT.

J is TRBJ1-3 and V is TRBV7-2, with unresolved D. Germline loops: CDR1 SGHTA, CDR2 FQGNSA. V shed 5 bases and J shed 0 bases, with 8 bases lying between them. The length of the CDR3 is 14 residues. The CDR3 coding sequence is TGTGCCAGCAGCGCCGCCCGCTCTGGAAACACCATATATTTT. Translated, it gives CASSAARSGNTIYF.

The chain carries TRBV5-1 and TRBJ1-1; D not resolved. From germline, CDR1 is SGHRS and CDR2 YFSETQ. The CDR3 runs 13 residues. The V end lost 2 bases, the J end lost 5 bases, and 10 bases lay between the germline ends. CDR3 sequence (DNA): TGCGCCAGCAGCTTTAACGGGAATACTGAAGCTTTCTTT. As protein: CASSFNGNTEAFF.

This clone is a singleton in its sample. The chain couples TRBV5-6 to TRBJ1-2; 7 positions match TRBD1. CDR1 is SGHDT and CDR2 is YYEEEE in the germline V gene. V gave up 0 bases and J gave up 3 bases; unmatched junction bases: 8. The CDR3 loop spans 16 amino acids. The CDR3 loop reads CASSLAGHGTDYGYTF. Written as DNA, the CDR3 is TGTGCCAGCAGCTTGGCGGGCCACGGGACAGACTATGGCTACACCTTC.

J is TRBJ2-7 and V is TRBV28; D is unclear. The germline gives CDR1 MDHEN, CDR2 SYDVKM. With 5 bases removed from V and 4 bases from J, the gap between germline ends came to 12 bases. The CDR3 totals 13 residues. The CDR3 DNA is TGTGCCAGCAGTCAAACGGACCTGTACGAGCAGTACTTC. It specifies CASSQTDLYEQYF.

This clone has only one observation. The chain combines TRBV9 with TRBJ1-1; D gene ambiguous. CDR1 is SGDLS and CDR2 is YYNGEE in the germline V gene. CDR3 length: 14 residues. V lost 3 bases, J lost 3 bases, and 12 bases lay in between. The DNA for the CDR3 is TGTGCCAGCAGCGCGAGGCAGGAGGACACTGAAGCTTTCTTT. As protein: CASSARQEDTEAFF.

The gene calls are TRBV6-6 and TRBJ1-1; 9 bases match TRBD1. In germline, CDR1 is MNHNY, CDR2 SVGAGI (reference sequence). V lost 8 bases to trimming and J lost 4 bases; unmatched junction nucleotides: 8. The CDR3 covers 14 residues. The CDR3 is CASGGQGEFTEAFF. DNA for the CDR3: TGTGCCAGCGGGGGACAGGGAGAATTCACTGAAGCTTTCTTT.

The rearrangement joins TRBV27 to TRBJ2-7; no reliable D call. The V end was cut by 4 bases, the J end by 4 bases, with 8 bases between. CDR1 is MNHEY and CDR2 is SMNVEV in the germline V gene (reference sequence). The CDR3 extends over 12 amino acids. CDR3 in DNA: TGTGCCAGCAGTTCGTCCGATTACGAGCAGTACTTC. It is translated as CASSSSDYEQYF.

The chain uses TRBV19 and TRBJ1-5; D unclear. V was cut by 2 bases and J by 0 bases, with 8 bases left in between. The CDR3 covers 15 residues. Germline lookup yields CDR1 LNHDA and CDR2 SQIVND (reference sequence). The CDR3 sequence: CASSIQSNSNQPQHF. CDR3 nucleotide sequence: TGTGCCAGTAGTATACAGAGTAATAGCAATCAGCCCCAGCATTTT.

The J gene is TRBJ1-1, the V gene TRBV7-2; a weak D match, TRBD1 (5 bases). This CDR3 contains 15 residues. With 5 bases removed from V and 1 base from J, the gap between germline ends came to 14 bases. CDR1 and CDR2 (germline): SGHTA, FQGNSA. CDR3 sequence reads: CASSRLGAENTEAFF. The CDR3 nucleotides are TGTGCCAGCAGCCGCCTCGGGGCCGAGAACACTGAAGCTTTCTTT. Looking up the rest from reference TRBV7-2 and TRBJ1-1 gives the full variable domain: GAGVSQSPSNKVTEKGKDVELRCDPISGHTALYWYRQSLGQGLEFLIYFQGNSAPDKSGLPSDRFSAERTGGSVSTLTIQRTQQEDSAVYLCASSRLGAENTEAFFGQGTRLTVV.

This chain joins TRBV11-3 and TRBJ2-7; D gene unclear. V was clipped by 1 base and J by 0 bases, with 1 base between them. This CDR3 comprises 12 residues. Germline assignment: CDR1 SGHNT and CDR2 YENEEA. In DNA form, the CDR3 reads TGTGCCAGCAGCTTAGGCTCCTACGAGCAGTACTTC. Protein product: CASSLGSYEQYF.

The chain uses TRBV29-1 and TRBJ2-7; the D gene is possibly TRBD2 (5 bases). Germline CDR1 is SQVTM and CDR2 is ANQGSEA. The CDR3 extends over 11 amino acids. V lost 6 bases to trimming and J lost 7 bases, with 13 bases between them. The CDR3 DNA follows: TGCAGCGTGGAGGCCCCCCCGGAGCAGTACTTC. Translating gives CSVEAPPEQYF.

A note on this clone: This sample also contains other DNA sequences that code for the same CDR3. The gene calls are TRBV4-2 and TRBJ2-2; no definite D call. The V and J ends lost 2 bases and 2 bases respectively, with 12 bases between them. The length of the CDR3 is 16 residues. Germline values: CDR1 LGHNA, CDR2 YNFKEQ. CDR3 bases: TGTGCCAGCAGCCAACCGACAAGTTCAAACACCGGGGAGCTGTTTTTT. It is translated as CASSQPTSSNTGELFF.

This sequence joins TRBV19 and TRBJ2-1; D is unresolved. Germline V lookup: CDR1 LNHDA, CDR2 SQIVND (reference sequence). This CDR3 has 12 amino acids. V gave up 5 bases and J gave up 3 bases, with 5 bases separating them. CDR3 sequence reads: CASSLGYNEQFF. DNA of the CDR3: TGTGCCAGTAGTCTCGGCTACAATGAGCAGTTCTTC. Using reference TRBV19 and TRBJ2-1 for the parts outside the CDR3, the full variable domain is DGGITQSPKYLFRKEGQNVTLSCEQNLNHDAMYWYRQDPGQGLRLIYYSQIVNDFQKGDIAEGYSVSREKKESFPLTVTSAQKNPTAFYLCASSLGYNEQFFGPGTRLTVL.

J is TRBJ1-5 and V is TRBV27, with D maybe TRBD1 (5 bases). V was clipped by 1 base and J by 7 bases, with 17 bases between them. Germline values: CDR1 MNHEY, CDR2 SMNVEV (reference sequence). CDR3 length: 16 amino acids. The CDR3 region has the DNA TGTGCCAGCAGTTTATTGGGTGGGGTCGGGGGACAGCCCCAGCATTTT. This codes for CASSLLGGVGGQPQHF.

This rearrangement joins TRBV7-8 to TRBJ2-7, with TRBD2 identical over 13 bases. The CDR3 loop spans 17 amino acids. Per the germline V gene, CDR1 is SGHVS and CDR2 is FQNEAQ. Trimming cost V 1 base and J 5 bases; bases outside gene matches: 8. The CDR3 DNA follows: TGTGCCAGCAGCTTAGGGGGGACTAGCGGGGTTTTCAACGAGCAGTACTTC. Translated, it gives CASSLGGTSGVFNEQYF.

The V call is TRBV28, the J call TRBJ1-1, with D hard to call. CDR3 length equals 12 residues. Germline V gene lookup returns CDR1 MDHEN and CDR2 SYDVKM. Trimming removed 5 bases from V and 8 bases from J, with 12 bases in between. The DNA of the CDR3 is TGTGCCAGCAGTAGTAGGGTGTCGGAAGCTTTCTTT. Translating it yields CASSSRVSEAFF. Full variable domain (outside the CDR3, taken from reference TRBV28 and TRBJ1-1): DVKVTQSSRYLVKRTGEKVFLECVQDMDHENMFWYRQDPGLGLRLIYFSYDVKMKEKGDIPEGYSVSREKKERFSLILESASTNQTSMYLCASSSRVSEAFFGQGTRLTVV.

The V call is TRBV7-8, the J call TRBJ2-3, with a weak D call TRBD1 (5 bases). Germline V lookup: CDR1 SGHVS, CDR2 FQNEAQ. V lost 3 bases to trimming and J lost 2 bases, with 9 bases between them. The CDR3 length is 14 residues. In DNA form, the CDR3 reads TGTGCCAGCAGCTTGTCAGGGATCACAGATACGCAGTATTTT. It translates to CASSLSGITDTQYF.

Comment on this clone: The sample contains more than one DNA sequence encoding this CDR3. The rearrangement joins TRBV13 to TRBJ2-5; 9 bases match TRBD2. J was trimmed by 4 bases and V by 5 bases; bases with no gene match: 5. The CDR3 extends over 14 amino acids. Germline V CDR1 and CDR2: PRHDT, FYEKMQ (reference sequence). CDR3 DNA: TGTGCCAGCAGCCCGCGGGGGGGCGGAGAGACCCAGTACTTC. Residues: CASSPRGGGETQYF. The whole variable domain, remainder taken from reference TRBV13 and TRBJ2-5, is AAGVIQSPRHLIKEKRETATLKCYPIPRHDTVYWYQQGPGQDPQFLISFYEKMQSDKGSIPDRFSAQQFSDYHSELNMSSLELGDSALYFCASSPRGGGETQYFGPGTRLLVL.

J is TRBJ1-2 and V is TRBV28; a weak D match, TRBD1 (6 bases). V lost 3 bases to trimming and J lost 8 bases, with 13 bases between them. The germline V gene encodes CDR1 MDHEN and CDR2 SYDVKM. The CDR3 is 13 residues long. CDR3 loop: CASSLTGRWGYTF. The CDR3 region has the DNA TGTGCCAGCAGTTTGACAGGTCGCTGGGGCTACACCTTC.